The rows below give T cell receptor beta chains drawn from one sample of a study of shared clonotypes between healthy human individuals. Method: immunoSEQ multiplex PCR; TCRdb's copy keeps in-frame clones and lacks some. Of some 1,900,000 clones in the sample, about 95% were seen once. The sequenced sample was naive CD8+ T cells sorted from blood. These receptors were taken from a man in his late teens or twenties in good health. CDR3s leave out the opening cysteine and the closing phenylalanine or tryptophan.

j_call v_call cdr3_aa
TRBJ1-2 TRBV30 AWRDWDGSNYGYT
TRBJ2-5 TRBV7-2 ASSSGLAGGYGETQY
TRBJ2-5 TRBV29-1 SVDGAGETQY
TRBJ1-1 TRBV7-9 ASSAYRGGTEAF
TRBJ1-4 TRBV7-9 ASSSPPRQANEKLF
TRBJ2-1 TRBV7-9 ASSLGTRDSTIYNEQF
TRBJ1-3 TRBV7-9 ATSLLDAALGNTIY
TRBJ2-7 TRBV6-1 ASSEARTAEIGYEQY
TRBJ1-1 TRBV30 AWSFSQLVNTEAF
TRBJ2-1 TRBV4-3 ASSQFPGGGNEQF
TRBJ1-1 TRBV6-1 ASSESRNVYTEAF
TRBJ2-1 TRBV29-1 SSTGTVVYNEQF
TRBJ1-2 TRBV2 ASTEPTGTGINGYT
TRBJ2-1 TRBV28 ASSSMTGGHWEQF
TRBJ1-3 TRBV7-6 ASSSSLSGQGDTIY
TRBJ2-7 TRBV29-1 SVAVTSGYEQY
TRBJ2-2 TRBV5-1 ASSLAETGYTGELF
TRBJ2-1 TRBV6-5 ASRIQGLSYNEQF
TRBJ2-5 TRBV7-8 ASRVKGYQETQY
TRBJ1-4 TRBV7-9 ASSLARSATNEKLF
TRBJ1-6 TRBV6-6 ASSPLDNSYNSPLH
TRBJ1-2 TRBV13 ASSLWDRDPNYGYT
TRBJ1-4 TRBV6-5 ASSDAGTGYEKLF
TRBJ2-1 TRBV4-1 ASSQAGSEQF
TRBJ2-1 TRBV6-6 ASSLGNEQF
TRBJ2-7 TRBV6-5 ASMGTAAYEQY
TRBJ1-5 TRBV5-5 ASSPGWGQSYQPQH
TRBJ1-3 TRBV13 ASSLGRSRTGKKGNTIY
TRBJ2-7 TRBV7-9 ASSLSGGEGY
TRBJ2-5 TRBV7-8 ASSPTRGRERQETQY
TRBJ2-7 TRBV10-2 ASSATIQSYEQY
TRBJ2-2 TRBV10-1 ASSAGGEVYTGELF
TRBJ2-6 TRBV7-8 ASSPSGGTVHHSGANVLT
TRBJ2-7 TRBV4-3 ASSQGRQFYEQY
TRBJ2-2 TRBV7-2 ASSLRDRGQRTGELF
TRBJ2-7 TRBV7-2 ASSLGGAEQY
TRBJ2-1 TRBV7-3 ASSYLAGIQNEQF
TRBJ2-7 TRBV6-1 ASSELRGGGPLSYEQY
TRBJ2-4 TRBV6-5 ASSYSGQNIQY
TRBJ1-3 TRBV11-2 ASSLDPQSGNTIY
TRBJ2-7 TRBV19 ASSLDGRLVSYEQY
TRBJ2-7 TRBV5-6 ASSPAGTGGNYEQY
TRBJ2-5 TRBV5-6 ASSLTGVQETQY
TRBJ2-3 TRBV4-1 ASSYRLAGRPDTQY
TRBJ2-7 TRBV5-4 ASSLETGGRNEQY
TRBJ2-7 TRBV7-9 ASSTTGTGGVEQY
TRBJ2-2 TRBV4-1 ASSQEGFPNTGELF
TRBJ2-2 TRBV11-2 ASSLSSGELF
TRBJ2-7 TRBV4-3 ASSQDLGQDGYEQY
TRBJ2-1 TRBV19 ASSSTSGTYNEQF
TRBJ1-2 TRBV29-1 SVERQGWGYT
TRBJ2-1 TRBV4-1 ASSQVGSYNEQF
TRBJ1-2 TRBV7-9 ASSSGTIANYGYT